The clone carrying this T cell receptor (beta chain) was found once. Seattle's cohort entered during active infection and was followed longitudinally. These data are taken from a study of blood T cell repertoires in COVID-19. Across the study: Donors in the United States, Italy and Spain gave samples during acute or convalescent COVID-19. Nucleic acid was either cDNA or gDNA, and it came from T cells, B-cell-depleted T cells, or PBMCs.

The length of the CDR3 is 9 residues. The V and J ends lost 6 bases and 5 bases respectively, with 4 bases between them. CDR1 is DFQATT and CDR2 is SNEGSKA in the germline V gene (reference sequence). In the original workflow: Amplification with reference gene primers provided the estimates of nucleated cell counts. TCRdb's table, derived via immunoSEQ multiplex PCR, lists solely in-frame clones and lacks some. V and J calls and clone size are copied from that table; D and trimming were computed from the DNA. Of 180,000 or so clones in the sample, 84% are singletons; the top ten hold around 15%. The specimen was peripheral blood. This chain connects TRBV20-1 to TRBJ1-2, with D unclear. The sequence derives from a woman aged 70-85 years with COVID-19, enrolled during active disease. Here the CDR3 DNA reads TGCAGTGCCCCGTATGGCTACACCTTC. The encoded protein is CSAPYGYTF.